Following are 23 T cell receptor beta chains from one sample sequenced in a study of blood T cell repertoires in COVID-19. Repertoires were generated with immunoSEQ multiplex PCR, while TCRdb's copy carries only in-frame clones and drops some. The sample includes roughly 330,000 clones, roughly 90% of them seen just once. The specimen sequenced was peripheral blood. The receptors stem from a man aged 25 to 40 with COVID-19, enrolled during active disease.

The chain uses TRBV7-8 and TRBJ1-3; unclear D gene. V was clipped by 5 bases and J by 8 bases, with 13 bases between them. CDR1 and CDR2 (germline): SGHVS, FQNEAQ. CDR3 size: 13 residues. The CDR3 loop reads CASSPPAGDTIYF. The DNA of the CDR3 is TGTGCCAGCAGCCCCCCAGCCGGGGACACCATATATTTT.

V usage is TRBV30 and J usage is TRBJ2-5, with a possible D match to TRBD1 (6 bases). Between the trimmed V and J ends, which lost 5 bases and 4 bases, there was a span of 14 bases. There are 13 residues in the CDR3. CDR1 GTSNPN and CDR2 SVGIG come from the germline V gene (reference sequence). The CDR3 loop reads CAWEQGSGETQYF. In nucleotides, the CDR3 is TGTGCCTGGGAACAGGGTAGTGGAGAGACCCAGTACTTC.

The chain employs TRBV9 and TRBJ1-4, with unresolved D. The CDR3 is made up of 15 amino acids. CDR1 SGDLS and CDR2 YYNGEE come from the germline V gene. V dropped 4 bases and J dropped 2 bases, with 12 bases sitting between them. The CDR3 nucleotides read TGTGCCAGCAGCCCGCGGGGTACCACTAATGAAAAACTGTTTTTT. Protein: CASSPRGTTNEKLFF.

The J gene is TRBJ2-3, the V gene TRBV9, with 9 bases matching TRBD2. The CDR3 extends over 17 amino acids. The junction had 10 bases not matched to a gene; V was cut back by 0 bases and J by 5 bases. Germline V gene sequence: CDR1 SGDLS, CDR2 YYNGEE. Written as DNA, the CDR3 is TGTGCCAGCAGCGTAGTGAGAGCGGGGGGCCGGGGAGATACGCAGTATTTT. Its protein product is CASSVVRAGGRGDTQYF.

The rearrangement uses TRBV5-4 and TRBJ2-7, with 7 bases lining up with TRBD1. Germline assignment: CDR1 SGHNT and CDR2 YYREEE (reference sequence). This CDR3 contains 14 residues. J lost 7 bases, V lost 2 bases, and 9 bases had no gene match. The CDR3 DNA sequence: TGTGCCAGCAGCTTCGACCAAAGACAGGGAGAGCAGTACTTC. As protein: CASSFDQRQGEQYF.

The CDR3 region is CASSVSGRANTGELFF. The CDR3 DNA reads TGTGCCAGCAGCGTTAGCGGGAGGGCGAACACCGGGGAGCTGTTTTTT. This chain joins TRBV9 and TRBJ2-2, with 11 bases that match TRBD2. CDR3 length: 16 residues. Looked up from germline, CDR1 is SGDLS and CDR2 is YYNGEE. The V gene end was trimmed by 2 bases and the J gene end by 0 bases; junction bases not matched to a gene: 0.

CDR3 DNA sequence: TGTGCCACCAGCAGAGATCAGGTTAACACCGGGGAGCTGTTTTTT. Amino acid sequence: CATSRDQVNTGELFF. The rearrangement links TRBV15 to TRBJ2-2, with D uncertain. V was shortened by 0 bases and J by 2 bases, with 7 bases between the two germline ends. CDR1 is LNHNV, CDR2 YYDKDF, per germline (reference sequence). The CDR3 loop spans 15 amino acids.

The J gene is TRBJ2-4, the V gene TRBV18; 7 bases match TRBD1. V shed 5 bases and J 7 bases; nucleotides not matched to a gene: 11. The CDR3 sequence is 15 residues long. CDR1 KGHSH and CDR2 LQKENI come from the germline V gene. In DNA, the CDR3 is TGTGCCAGCTCAAAATCGACAGGGAGTGGGAACATTCAGTACTTC. Translating it yields CASSKSTGSGNIQYF.

V is TRBV7-2 and J is TRBJ2-2; unclear D gene. CDR1 and CDR2 (germline): SGHTA, FQGNSA. CDR3 size: 15 residues. The ends were cut back, 5 bases at V and 4 bases at J, with 14 bases in the middle. The CDR3 nucleotides read TGTGCCAGCAGCCCACGGGTCGGAACCACCGGGGAGCTGTTTTTT. Protein: CASSPRVGTTGELFF.

The V and J genes are TRBV5-1 and TRBJ2-7; 10 nucleotides match TRBD2. Germline loops: CDR1 SGHRS, CDR2 YFSETQ. The CDR3 is made up of 15 amino acids. The V and J ends lost 2 bases and 5 bases, in that order; junction bases with no gene match: 7. The CDR3 loop is CASSFPSGSANEQYF. The CDR3 region has the DNA TGCGCCAGCAGCTTCCCTAGCGGGAGCGCGAACGAGCAGTACTTC.

A word on this clone: The sample has other DNA sequences that encode this CDR3 too. The V gene is TRBV18, the J gene TRBJ2-3; 8 bases match TRBD1. This CDR3 has 14 residues. Germline lookup yields CDR1 KGHSH and CDR2 LQKENI. V shed 3 bases, J shed 1 base, and the junction held 0 bases outside the gene matches. The CDR3: CASSPGQGTDTQYF. The CDR3 nucleotides read TGTGCCAGCTCACCGGGACAGGGCACAGATACGCAGTATTTT.

The chain employs TRBV29-1 and TRBJ1-1; 7 bases match TRBD1. Germline V gene data show CDR1 as SQVTM and CDR2 as ANQGSEA. The CDR3 sequence is 12 residues long. The V gene end was trimmed by 7 bases and the J gene end by 4 bases; junction bases not matched to a gene: 6. The CDR3 sequence is CSGSTGATEAFF. Written as DNA, the CDR3 is TGCAGCGGCTCCACAGGGGCCACTGAAGCTTTCTTT.

The rearrangement links TRBV5-1 to TRBJ2-1; no clear D. CDR3 length equals 16 residues. The ends were cut back, 3 bases at V and 3 bases at J, with 16 bases in the middle. The germline gives CDR1 SGHRS, CDR2 YFSETQ. This CDR3 reads CASSSTGRGFYNEQFF. DNA for the CDR3: TGCGCCAGCAGCTCGACCGGTCGAGGTTTCTACAATGAGCAGTTCTTC.

The V gene is TRBV18, the J gene TRBJ2-7; the match to TRBD1 covers 8 bases. Germline trimming cut 2 bases from V and 0 bases from J; bases unmatched to any gene: 3. The germline V gene has CDR1 KGHSH and CDR2 LQKENI. The CDR3 is 15 residues long. The CDR3 here is CASSPIGQGSYEQYF. The CDR3 DNA is TGTGCCAGCTCACCAATTGGACAGGGCTCCTACGAGCAGTACTTC.

V gene TRBV27 combines with J gene TRBJ2-1; the D is unclear. V gave up 6 bases and J gave up 5 bases, with 8 bases separating them. This CDR3 spans 12 amino acids. CDR1 and CDR2 (germline): MNHEY, SMNVEV (reference sequence). The CDR3 loop reads CASRERNNEQFF. As DNA, the CDR3 is TGTGCCAGCAGAGAGCGTAACAATGAGCAGTTCTTC.

The chain employs TRBV29-1 and TRBJ1-2; D possibly corresponds to TRBD1 (6 bases). Deletions cut 7 bases from V and 4 bases from J, with 16 bases between. CDR3 length: 13 amino acids. Germline loops: CDR1 SQVTM, CDR2 ANQGSEA. In DNA, the CDR3 is TGCAGCGATCTGGAGGACAGTTCCTATGGCTACACCTTC. This codes for CSDLEDSSYGYTF.

This chain uses TRBV10-3 with TRBJ2-2, with TRBD1 matching over 7 bases. This CDR3 comprises 15 residues. The germline CDR1 and CDR2 sequences are ENHRY and SYGVKD. The ends lost 2 bases at V and 3 bases at J; junction bases unmatched: 3. CDR3 loop: CAISETGVDTGELFF. CDR3 nucleotide sequence: TGTGCCATCAGTGAGACAGGGGTGGACACCGGGGAGCTGTTTTTT.

The chain has TRBV10-3 and TRBJ1-1, with 8 bases lining up with TRBD1. CDR1 is ENHRY, CDR2 SYGVKD, per germline. The CDR3 totals 13 residues. The J segment lost 4 bases and the V segment lost 8 bases, leaving 6 bases of the junction unmatched. CDR3 coding DNA: TGTGCCATCGAACCCGGGACAGGCACTGAAGCTTTCTTT. It codes for CAIEPGTGTEAFF.

V is TRBV28 and J is TRBJ1-2, with D unclear. V lost 6 bases, J lost 4 bases, and 15 bases lay in between. CDR3 length: 14 residues. Germline CDR1 MDHEN, CDR2 SYDVKM. CDR3 sequence (DNA): TGTGCCAGCAGGGTTTCGGGATTTGCCTATGGCTACACCTTC. Residues: CASRVSGFAYGYTF.

The chain is built from TRBV5-1 and TRBJ1-3; 7 bases line up with TRBD1. The germline V gene has CDR1 SGHRS and CDR2 YFSETQ. The CDR3 length is 15 residues. The V gene end was trimmed by 5 bases and the J gene end by 0 bases; junction bases not matched to a gene: 5. CDR3 amino acids: CASRDRPSSGNTIYF. Here the CDR3 DNA reads TGCGCCAGCAGGGACAGGCCAAGCTCTGGAAACACCATATATTTT.

This rearrangement joins TRBV30 to TRBJ1-1; possibly TRBD1 for D (5 bases). This CDR3 comprises 11 residues. Germline CDR1 GTSNPN, CDR2 SVGIG (reference sequence). Trimming left V 2 bases short and J 4 bases short, with 5 bases between. The CDR3 is CAWSRGTEAFF. The CDR3 region has the DNA TGTGCCTGGAGTAGGGGCACTGAAGCTTTCTTT.

This rearrangement joins TRBV7-2 to TRBJ1-4, with 10 bases that match TRBD1. Germline V lookup: CDR1 SGHTA, CDR2 FQGNSA. V gave up 5 bases and J gave up 9 bases; unmatched junction bases: 12. The CDR3 is made up of 16 amino acids. CDR3 residues: CASSAGTGTGAKKLFF. The CDR3 coding sequence is TGTGCCAGCAGCGCAGGGACCGGGACAGGGGCAAAAAAACTGTTTTTT.

The CDR3 sequence: CASSTHPRGKETQYF. For the CDR3, the DNA is TGTGCCAGCAGTACGCACCCAAGGGGGAAAGAGACCCAGTACTTC. V gene TRBV28 combines with J gene TRBJ2-5; maybe TRBD1 (6 bases). The V gene lost 5 bases and the J gene lost 3 bases, with 16 bases spanning the gap. CDR1 and CDR2 (germline): MDHEN, SYDVKM. The CDR3 totals 15 residues.